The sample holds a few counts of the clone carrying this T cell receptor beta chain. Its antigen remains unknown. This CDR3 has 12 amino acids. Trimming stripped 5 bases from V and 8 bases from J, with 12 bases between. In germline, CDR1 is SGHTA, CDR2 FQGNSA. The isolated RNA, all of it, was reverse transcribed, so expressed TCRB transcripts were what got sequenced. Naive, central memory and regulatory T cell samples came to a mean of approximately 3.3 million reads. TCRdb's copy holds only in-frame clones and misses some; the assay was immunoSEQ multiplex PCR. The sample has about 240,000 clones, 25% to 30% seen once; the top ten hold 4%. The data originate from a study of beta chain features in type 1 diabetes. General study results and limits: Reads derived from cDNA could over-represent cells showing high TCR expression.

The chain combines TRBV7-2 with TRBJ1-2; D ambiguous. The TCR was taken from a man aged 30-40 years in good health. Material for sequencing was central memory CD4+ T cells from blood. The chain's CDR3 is CASSPTVEGYTF. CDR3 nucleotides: TGTGCCAGCAGCCCTACTGTAGAAGGCTACACCTTC.